Following are 23 T cell receptor beta chains from one sample sequenced in a study of cytomegalovirus exposure and HLA in healthy donors. With 60 Vbeta and 13 Jbeta primers, the PCR was carried out. The assay was immunoSEQ multiplex PCR, and TCRdb's table has in-frame clones only and misses some. The top ten clones hold less than 1.5% of a sample with roughly 200,000 clones, roughly 9.5% of them seen once. Sequenced: PBMCs. These receptors all stem from a woman aged 25 to 39 in good health and CMV-seropositive.

This clone came up a few times. This chain connects TRBV4-1 to TRBJ1-5, with 7 bases fitting TRBD1. Germline V gives CDR1 MGHRA, CDR2 YSYEKL. V shed 10 bases and J 8 bases; nucleotides not matched to a gene: 14. CDR3 length: 14 amino acids. The CDR3 bases are TGCGCCACCTCAACAGGGGAATGGAATAAGCCCCAGCATTTT. Amino acids: CATSTGEWNKPQHF.

The V and J genes are TRBV10-3 and TRBJ1-1, with TRBD1 matching over 9 bases. Germline CDR1 and CDR2: ENHRY and SYGVKD. The CDR3 loop spans 14 amino acids. Trimming cost V 2 bases and J 8 bases; bases outside gene matches: 6. CDR3 DNA sequence: TGTGCCATCAGTGAGCCGGGACAGGGCTTAGAAGCTTTCTTT. This codes for CAISEPGQGLEAFF.

The chain uses TRBV19 and TRBJ2-7, with 9 bases that match TRBD2. The germline CDR1 and CDR2 sequences are LNHDA and SQIVND (reference sequence). Unmatched junction bases numbered 25, after V lost 8 bases and J lost 5 bases. The CDR3 runs to 19 residues. CDR3 protein: CASQTTGTGASGRIHEQYF. The CDR3, as DNA: TGTGCCAGTCAGACGACCGGGACGGGGGCGAGCGGGAGGATTCACGAGCAGTACTTC.

This clone was recorded once. This sequence joins TRBV19 and TRBJ2-7; 12 bases match TRBD2. This CDR3 has 15 residues. CDR1 and CDR2 from the germline V gene are LNHDA and SQIVND (reference sequence). V was pared by 6 bases and J by 3 bases, with 6 bases of the junction left unmatched. The DNA of the CDR3 is TGTGCCAGTAGACCACTAGCGGGAGGACACTACGAGCAGTACTTC. It translates to CASRPLAGGHYEQYF.

J is TRBJ1-1 and V is TRBV15; the D is unclear. CDR3 size: 16 residues. Trimming stripped 2 bases from V and 2 bases from J, with 15 bases between. CDR1 and CDR2 from the germline V gene are LNHNV and YYDKDF (reference sequence). This chain's CDR3 is CATSRRLGLDNTEAFF. The CDR3, as DNA: TGTGCCACCAGCAGAAGACTCGGTTTAGACAACACTGAAGCTTTCTTT.

For this clone: At one boundary the junction diverges from the germline segment, which might be a read error. This chain links TRBV5-1 with TRBJ2-7; the D gene is possibly TRBD2 (5 bases). Germline V CDR1 and CDR2: SGHRS, YFSETQ. The CDR3 has 13 residues. CDR3 bases: TGCGCCAGCGGCTTGGGGAGATATAACGAGCAGTACTTC. It encodes CASGLGRYNEQYF.

J is TRBJ1-1 and V is TRBV5-4; 8 nucleotides align to TRBD1. The V gene's germline CDR1 is SGHNT and CDR2 YYREEE (reference sequence). The junction had 11 bases not matched to a gene; V was cut back by 4 bases and J by 12 bases. There are 13 residues in the CDR3. This CDR3 is CASSQRTGMKTFF. The CDR3 DNA is TGTGCCAGCAGCCAACGGACAGGGATGAAGACTTTCTTT. Looking up the rest from reference TRBV5-4 and TRBJ1-1 gives the full variable domain: ETGVTQSPTHLIKTRGQQVTLRCSSQSGHNTVSWYQQALGQGPQFIFQYYREEENGRGNFPPRFSGLQFPNYSSELNVNALELDDSALYLCASSQRTGMKTFFGQGTRLTVV.

This clone was seen a few times. The chain combines TRBV6-5 with TRBJ2-5; a weak D match, TRBD2 (6 bases). The J call is uncertain, as TRBJ2-7 better fits the DNA end. The CDR3 is 16 residues long. Germline V gene data show CDR1 as MNHEY and CDR2 as SVGAGI. The CDR3 DNA reads TGTGCCAGCAGTTCCTCACTAGCCCTAAGTACCTCCGAGCAGTACTTC. Amino acid sequence: CASSSSLALSTSEQYF.

The chain recombines TRBV4-2 with TRBJ2-2, with D perhaps matching TRBD2 (5 bases). The CDR3 totals 16 residues. The V gene lost 3 bases and the J gene lost 0 bases, with 11 bases spanning the gap. Germline loops: CDR1 LGHNA, CDR2 YNFKEQ. The CDR3 loop reads CASSHVSAANTGELFF. The DNA for the CDR3 is TGTGCCAGCAGCCATGTTAGCGCCGCGAACACCGGGGAGCTGTTTTTT.

J is TRBJ1-3 and V is TRBV5-1, with TRBD1 identical over 8 bases. Germline V gives CDR1 SGHRS, CDR2 YFSETQ. The ends lost 2 bases at V and 4 bases at J; junction bases unmatched: 5. The length of the CDR3 is 15 residues. The CDR3 reads CASSLNRGNGNTIYF. DNA of the CDR3: TGCGCCAGCAGCTTAAACAGGGGGAACGGAAACACCATATATTTT.

CDR3 in amino acids: CASSGLAGFPNEQFF. The DNA for the CDR3 is TGTGCCAGTTCGGGACTAGCGGGATTTCCAAATGAGCAGTTCTTC. J is TRBJ2-1 and V is TRBV2; 13 bases are shared with TRBD2. Germline CDR1 and CDR2: SNHLY and FYNNEI. V lost 9 bases, J lost 7 bases, and 9 bases stayed unmatched. CDR3 length equals 15 residues.

For the CDR3, the DNA is TGCGCCAGCAGCTTGACGACAGGGGGCAGACAGCCCCAGCATTTT. Its translation is CASSLTTGGRQPQHF. The chain couples TRBV5-1 to TRBJ1-5; 10 nucleotides align to TRBD1. The J segment lost 7 bases and the V segment lost 1 base, leaving 5 bases of the junction unmatched. Germline V gives CDR1 SGHRS, CDR2 YFSETQ. The CDR3 extends over 15 amino acids.

The chain recombines TRBV29-1 with TRBJ2-3; maybe TRBD1 (5 bases). V was shortened by 2 bases and J by 0 bases, with 9 bases between the two germline ends. Germline V gene lookup returns CDR1 SQVTM and CDR2 ANQGSEA. CDR3 length: 14 residues. Written as DNA, the CDR3 is TGCAGCGTTGAAATGGACATAAGCACAGATACGCAGTATTTT. Translated, it gives CSVEMDISTDTQYF.

This clone was detected only a few times. The CDR3 loop reads CASSEAMRALTYEQYF. The DNA of the CDR3 is TGTGCCAGCAGTGAAGCGATGCGAGCGTTAACCTACGAGCAGTACTTC. The rearrangement links TRBV6-1 to TRBJ2-7; D is ambiguous. The CDR3 is made up of 16 amino acids. The germline V and J ends were trimmed by 0 bases and 2 bases, with 14 bases remaining between them. Germline V gene lookup returns CDR1 MNHNS and CDR2 SASEGT.

In DNA form, the CDR3 reads TGTGCCAGCAGCCGCGGACACACTAGCACAGATACGCAGTATTTT. This translates into CASSRGHTSTDTQYF. V is TRBV7-7 and J is TRBJ2-3; D is perhaps TRBD1 (5 bases). Germline loops: CDR1 SSHAT, CDR2 FNYEAQ (reference sequence). This CDR3 region has 15 residues. Trimming removed 5 bases from V and 0 bases from J, with 12 bases in between.

This clone was seen a handful of times. The gene calls are TRBV15 and TRBJ1-1; 10 bases line up with TRBD1. V lost 7 bases to trimming and J lost 5 bases; unmatched junction nucleotides: 4. This CDR3 comprises 13 residues. The germline V gene encodes CDR1 LNHNV and CDR2 YYDKDF (reference sequence). The CDR3 DNA sequence: TGTGCCACCACCGGGACAGGGGATACTGAAGCTTTCTTT. This codes for CATTGTGDTEAFF.

The CDR3 region has the DNA TGTGCCAGCAGGCCGGGGGATGCAACTAATGAAAAACTGTTTTTT. Its protein product is CASRPGDATNEKLFF. The chain is built from TRBV2 and TRBJ1-4; tentatively, D is TRBD1 (5 bases). From germline, CDR1 is SNHLY and CDR2 FYNNEI. Deletions cut 6 bases from V and 0 bases from J, with 11 bases between. The CDR3 loop spans 15 amino acids.

In this sample, this clone turned up a few times. The rearrangement joins TRBV27 to TRBJ1-5; D might be TRBD1 (6 bases). Germline lookup yields CDR1 MNHEY and CDR2 SMNVEV (reference sequence). This CDR3 comprises 16 residues. V shed 8 bases and J shed 2 bases, with 19 bases lying between them. The CDR3 loop reads CASRNRRSGGNQPQHF. Written as DNA, the CDR3 is TGTGCCAGCCGAAATCGTAGATCAGGGGGCAATCAGCCCCAGCATTTT.

The CDR3 DNA is TGTGCCAGCAGCTTGGGGGCATCCCTCGAGCAGTACTTC. It yields the protein CASSLGASLEQYF. The genes are TRBV5-6 and TRBJ2-7; D unresolved. Germline V gene sequence: CDR1 SGHDT, CDR2 YYEEEE. The CDR3 is made up of 13 amino acids. V was shortened by 0 bases and J by 6 bases, with 10 bases between the two germline ends.

This sequence joins TRBV18 and TRBJ2-7; 16 bases fit TRBD2. The CDR3 has 18 amino acids. CDR1 and CDR2 from the germline V gene are KGHSH and LQKENI. Losses at the gene ends were 0 bases for V and 2 bases for J; bases not matched to a gene: 4. The DNA of the CDR3 is TGTGCCAGCTCACCACCGGGACTAGCGGGAGGGCCCACCTACGAGCAGTACTTC. Amino acids: CASSPPGLAGGPTYEQYF.

In its sample, this clone was seen a few times. The V and J genes are TRBV19 and TRBJ2-6, with 8 bases matching TRBD2. The CDR3 has 18 residues. With 1 base clipped from V and 2 bases from J, the junction kept 7 bases outside the gene matches. Germline V gives CDR1 LNHDA, CDR2 SQIVND (reference sequence). The CDR3 loop is CASSIAGSGRTGANVLTF. CDR3 DNA: TGTGCCAGTAGTATAGCGGGAAGCGGGAGAACTGGGGCCAACGTCCTGACTTTC.

This clone was recorded a few times. J is TRBJ1-1 and V is TRBV25-1; 8 bases line up with TRBD1. CDR3 size: 15 residues. Germline lookup yields CDR1 MGHDK and CDR2 SYGVNS. Unmatched junction bases numbered 4, after V lost 4 bases and J lost 0 bases. The CDR3 bases are TGTGCCAGCAGTGGCGGACAGGGATTGAACACTGAAGCTTTCTTT. Its translation is CASSGGQGLNTEAFF.

This chain connects TRBV5-1 to TRBJ2-7; 9 bases line up with TRBD1. CDR1 and CDR2 from the germline V gene are SGHRS and YFSETQ. Germline trimming cut 3 bases from V and 6 bases from J; bases unmatched to any gene: 7. CDR3 size: 14 residues. The CDR3 loop reads CASSWGGQGSEQYF. CDR3 sequence (DNA): TGCGCCAGCAGCTGGGGGGGACAGGGCAGCGAGCAGTACTTC.